Included here is one T cell receptor beta chain sequence, with context. The sample is drawn from a study of T-cell memory formation after mild COVID-19. Germline assignment: CDR1 SGDLS and CDR2 YYNGEE. The CDR3 length is 16 residues. V lost 3 bases, J lost 9 bases, and 13 bases stayed unmatched. TCRdb reanalysed the 5' RACE reads using MiXCR and keeps one entry per CDR3 protein. The repertoire has 110,000 to 150,000 distinct CDR3 sequences, under 30% of them found once; the top ten carry approximately 25%. The sequencing input was PBMCs or a T cell subset sorted from them (not recorded which). The receptor's source is an adult woman who had mild COVID-19 (a few samples of this study predate the infection). Cell type and time point are not known. The rearrangement links TRBV9 to TRBJ2-1; 9 nucleotides agree with TRBD1. The CDR3 loop reads CASSARTGEAGREQFF. In nucleotides, the CDR3 is TGTGCCAGCAGCGCGAGGACAGGGGAGGCGGGTCGTGAGCAGTTCTTC.